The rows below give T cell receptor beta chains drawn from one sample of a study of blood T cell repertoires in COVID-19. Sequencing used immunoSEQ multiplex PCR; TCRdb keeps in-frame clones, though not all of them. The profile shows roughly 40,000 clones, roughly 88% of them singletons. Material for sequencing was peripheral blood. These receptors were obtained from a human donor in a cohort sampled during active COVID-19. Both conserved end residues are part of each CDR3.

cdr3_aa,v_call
CASSLPTSGGLDTQYF,TRBV5-8
CASSYSVTGPEEQYF,TRBV6-5
CASSFLAGAGEKLFF,TRBV28
CASGAAGSTDTQYF,TRBV11-1
CASSWTGGNEQYF,TRBV6-2/TRBV6-3
CASSILNQPQHF,TRBV19
CASSPAGGQGGDTQYF,TRBV6-2/TRBV6-3
CAWSRDRPYGYTF,TRBV30
CASSLGGPGTYEQYF,TRBV7-2
CASSPGAGGGNNEQFF,TRBV7-3
CASSFSRPRVTEAFF,TRBV28
CASKWDRVFF,TRBV10-2
CASSLDPLGHTGELFF,TRBV11-3
CASSPGQGGDYEQYF,TRBV5-5
CASSSGTRPLGELFF,TRBV9
CASSPGQGNHEQYF,TRBV11-3
CASSLTETLYGYTF,TRBV6-2/TRBV6-3
CASSATGTGTGYYEQYF,TRBV5-6
CASSQASGGAAYEQYF,TRBV4-2
CASSPLTGGGNEQYF,TRBV18
CAWSVGFGTGTYGYTF,TRBV30
CASSLAQGSIYF,TRBV5-6
CASRTGGGGTEAFF,TRBV2
CSVYIGDTEAFF,TRBV29-1
CASSYGTGGEKLFF,TRBV3-1/TRBV3-2
CASSPDRTGNSYEQYF,TRBV19
CAISEGGLDQETQYF,TRBV10-3
CASSQGIGAGETQYF,TRBV4-3